This entry lists 17 T cell receptor beta chains sequenced from one sample in a study of OX40 agonist ivuxolimab in advanced cancers. Profiling relied on immunoSEQ multiplex PCR, and the TCRdb table lists in-frame clones only, not all of them. The data contain more than 80,000 clones, approximately 90% of them singletons. The material sequenced was CD4+ or CD8+ T cells sorted from blood, taken in a trial of the OX40 agonist ivuxolimab. Receptors were obtained from an adult with an advanced solid tumor such as melanoma, head and neck, liver or kidney cancer.

The chain couples TRBV18 to TRBJ1-5; 9 nucleotides line up with TRBD1. The germline V gene encodes CDR1 KGHSH and CDR2 LQKENI. This CDR3 spans 14 amino acids. V gave up 4 bases and J gave up 4 bases; unmatched junction bases: 2. CDR3 loop: CASSQGQGNQPQHF. Here the CDR3 DNA reads TGTGCCAGCTCACAGGGACAGGGAAATCAGCCCCAGCATTTT. The full variable domain, its missing parts supplied by reference TRBV18 and TRBJ1-5, is NAGVMQNPRHLVRRRGQEARLRCSPMKGHSHVYWYRQLPEEGLKFMVYLQKENIIDESGMPKERFSAEFPKEGPSILRIQQVVRGDSAAYFCASSQGQGNQPQHFGDGTRLSIL.

The rearrangement links TRBV9 to TRBJ1-2; D uncertain. V lost 4 bases and J lost 2, with 15 bases in between. CDR3 length equals 15 residues. Germline values: CDR1 SGDLS, CDR2 YYNGEE. The CDR3 nucleotides are TGTGCCAGCAGCCCCCGGTCCCCCCTGAACTATGGCTACACCTTC. Protein: CASSPRSPLNYGYTF.

The chain carries TRBV6-6 and TRBJ1-2, with a weak D call TRBD1 (6 bases). This CDR3 is 13 amino acids long. Germline V gene sequence: CDR1 MNHNY, CDR2 SVGAGI (reference sequence). Between the trimmed V and J ends, which lost 7 bases and 8 bases, there was a span of 17 bases. CDR3 amino acids: CASTNWGARGYTF. The CDR3 DNA follows: TGTGCCAGCACCAACTGGGGGGCTCGCGGCTACACCTTC.

This clone was recorded only once. V usage is TRBV29-1 and J usage is TRBJ1-2; D not certain. This CDR3 has 14 residues. Trimming left V 0 bases short and J 3 bases short, with 11 bases between. Germline CDR1 SQVTM, CDR2 ANQGSEA. CDR3 amino acids: CSVEDQAGDYGYTF. The CDR3, as DNA: TGCAGCGTTGAAGATCAGGCAGGTGACTATGGCTACACCTTC. Combining the CDR3 with reference TRBV29-1 and TRBJ1-2 gives the whole variable domain SAVISQKPSRDICQRGTSLTIQCQVDSQVTMMFWYRQQPGQSLTLIATANQGSEATYESGFVIDKFPISRPNLTFSTLTVSNMSPEDSSIYLCSVEDQAGDYGYTFGSGTRLTVV.

This rearrangement joins TRBV6-1 to TRBJ1-4; 10 bases are a match to TRBD1. This CDR3 region has 16 residues. The germline V gene encodes CDR1 MNHNS and CDR2 SASEGT. The junction had 6 bases not matched to a gene; V was cut back by 4 bases and J by 4 bases. The CDR3 is CASSAGTGAGNEKLFF. DNA of the CDR3: TGTGCCAGCAGTGCCGGGACAGGGGCCGGTAATGAAAAACTGTTTTTT.

V and J are TRBV2 and TRBJ1-5; D is ambiguous. Germline loops: CDR1 SNHLY, CDR2 FYNNEI. The V and J ends lost 2 bases and 4 bases respectively, with 9 bases between them. This CDR3 is 14 amino acids long. In nucleotides, the CDR3 is TGTGCCAGCAGTGAACAGGCACTTAATCAGCCCCAGCATTTT. Protein: CASSEQALNQPQHF.

CDR3 sequence (DNA): TGTGCCAGCAGCGCCAGGGGGGCCACCGGGGAGCTGTTTTTT. This codes for CASSARGATGELFF. The rearrangement joins TRBV9 to TRBJ2-2; D may be TRBD1 (7 bases). Germline lookup yields CDR1 SGDLS and CDR2 YYNGEE. The CDR3 spans 14 residues. Trimming removed 3 bases from V and 4 bases from J, with 10 bases in between.

CDR3 protein: CASSVYGETQYF. Written as DNA, the CDR3 is TGTGCCAGCAGCGTATATGGAGAGACCCAGTACTTC. The chain recombines TRBV9 with TRBJ2-5; D remains unclear. The V end lost 1 base, the J end lost 4 bases, and 5 bases lay between the germline ends. CDR1 and CDR2 (germline): SGDLS, YYNGEE. The CDR3 runs to 12 residues.

The chain has TRBV7-9 and TRBJ1-2; D is perhaps TRBD1 (5 bases). The V gene's germline CDR1 is SEHNR and CDR2 FQNEAQ (reference sequence). Trimming removed 1 base from V and 2 bases from J, with 14 bases in between. CDR3 size: 16 residues. The CDR3 coding sequence is TGTGCCAGCAGCTTAGATAGCGCAGGGCGAAACTATGGCTACACCTTC. Translation: CASSLDSAGRNYGYTF.

The chain links TRBV7-9 to TRBJ2-4, with 8 bases that match TRBD1. This CDR3 comprises 14 residues. CDR1 SEHNR and CDR2 FQNEAQ come from the germline V gene (reference sequence). V was clipped by 3 bases and J by 4 bases; unmatched bases: 2. CDR3: CASSFRTGKNIQYF. The CDR3 nucleotides are TGTGCCAGCAGCTTCAGGACAGGGAAAAACATTCAGTACTTC.

The chain carries TRBV6-1 and TRBJ2-7, with D tentatively TRBD2 (6 bases). Trimming removed 2 bases from V and 2 bases from J, with 13 bases in between. Germline values: CDR1 MNHNS, CDR2 SASEGT. The CDR3 totals 15 residues. The chain's CDR3 is CASSEPGEIPYEQYF. Here the CDR3 DNA reads TGTGCCAGCAGTGAACCGGGGGAGATTCCCTACGAGCAGTACTTC.

The genes are TRBV29-1 and TRBJ2-5; 8 nucleotides match TRBD1. The CDR3 runs 13 residues. V shed 6 bases and J 5 bases; nucleotides not matched to a gene: 8. The germline V gene encodes CDR1 SQVTM and CDR2 ANQGSEA. CDR3 protein: CSVERTGSETQYF. For the CDR3, the DNA is TGCAGCGTGGAAAGGACAGGGTCGGAGACCCAGTACTTC.

This clone was recorded only once. The gene calls are TRBV29-1 and TRBJ2-2; either TRBD1 or TRBD2 may supply D (5 bases each). From germline, CDR1 is SQVTM and CDR2 ANQGSEA. V lost 6 bases to trimming and J lost 9 bases, with 11 bases between them. The CDR3 spans 11 residues. CDR3 loop: CSVGDVRELFF. The CDR3 region has the DNA TGCAGCGTCGGGGACGTCCGGGAGCTGTTTTTT.

The table lists this clone with a count of one. This rearrangement joins TRBV28 to TRBJ1-1, with a weak D call TRBD1 (5 bases). This CDR3 contains 15 residues. Germline V gene data show CDR1 as MDHEN and CDR2 as SYDVKM. V was cut by 3 bases and J by 3 bases, with 14 bases left in between. The CDR3 DNA follows: TGTGCCAGCAGTTTGGGTGGGGCCTTAGACACTGAAGCTTTCTTT. Its translation: CASSLGGALDTEAFF.

This chain links TRBV28 with TRBJ1-1; D is uncertain. Per germline, CDR1 MDHEN and CDR2 SYDVKM. Trimming took off 2 bases at V and 6 bases at J, with 10 bases between the two ends. This CDR3 is 13 amino acids long. The CDR3 sequence: CASSLGRSAEAFF. CDR3 nucleotide sequence: TGTGCCAGCAGTTTAGGCAGGAGCGCTGAAGCTTTCTTT.

The chain couples TRBV18 to TRBJ1-5; no definite D call. Germline V gives CDR1 KGHSH, CDR2 LQKENI. The CDR3 contains 13 residues. The ends were cut back, 2 bases at V and 9 bases at J, with 11 bases in the middle. CDR3 in amino acids: CASSPGSLRPQHF. In DNA, the CDR3 is TGTGCCAGCTCACCAGGGTCGCTGAGGCCCCAGCATTTT.

This CDR3 is CASSIPRTSGRGSYNEQFF. As DNA, the CDR3 is TGTGCCAGTAGTATCCCGAGGACTAGCGGGAGAGGATCCTACAATGAGCAGTTCTTC. V usage is TRBV19 and J usage is TRBJ2-1, with 13 bases aligning to TRBD2. Looked up from germline, CDR1 is LNHDA and CDR2 is SQIVND (reference sequence). This CDR3 spans 19 amino acids. Trimming took 3 bases from V and 1 from J; bases not matched to a gene: 9.